Listed below are T cell receptor beta chains from one sample, sequenced in a study of blood T cells in healthy people across ages. TCRdb fed the 5' RACE reads into MiXCR, producing one record per CDR3 protein. Of 550,000 to 650,000 distinct CDR3 sequences in the sample, 27% were seen once. This sample also appeared in a second study, on T cells of mothers and their children.

The sequenced sample was blood. These receptors were taken from a boy younger than 10 in good health. Each CDR3 is given without its conserved first and last residue. D genes are given only for firm matches.

D gene	J gene	V gene	CDR3 protein
TRBD2	TRBJ2-7	TRBV4-2	ASSQVTSGGRYEQY
.	TRBJ1-2	TRBV2	ASTRGGGSGYGYT
.	TRBJ1-6	TRBV12-3/TRBV12-4	ASSLGYNSPLH
TRBD2	TRBJ2-7	TRBV15	ATSGSSGPAYEQY
TRBD1	TRBJ2-5	TRBV7-2	ASSWTGSEGRETQY
.	TRBJ2-7	TRBV25-1	ASMCTRGTSGEGCEQY
.	TRBJ1-4	TRBV7-8	ASSLEGRNEKLF
.	TRBJ2-2	TRBV9	ASSVYRRGELF
TRBD1	TRBJ1-3	TRBV12-3/TRBV12-4	ASSFSGTGGFRSGNTIY
.	TRBJ2-4	TRBV7-2	ASSLVRGNIQY
TRBD2	TRBJ2-3	TRBV7-9	ASSLAPRSGSVNTQY
.	TRBJ1-3	TRBV3-1	ASSSGTAGNTIY
.	TRBJ1-3	TRBV10-3	AITSDVSGNTIY
.	TRBJ1-1	TRBV19	ASNGRSTEAF